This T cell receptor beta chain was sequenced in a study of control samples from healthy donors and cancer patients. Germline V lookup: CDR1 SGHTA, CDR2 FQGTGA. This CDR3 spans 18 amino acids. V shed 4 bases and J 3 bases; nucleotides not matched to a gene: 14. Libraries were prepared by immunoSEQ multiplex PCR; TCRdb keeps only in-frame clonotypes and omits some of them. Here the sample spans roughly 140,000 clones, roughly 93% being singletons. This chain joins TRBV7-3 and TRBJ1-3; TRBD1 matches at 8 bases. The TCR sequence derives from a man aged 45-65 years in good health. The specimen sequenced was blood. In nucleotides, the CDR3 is TGTGCCAGCAGCTCCGGCTTACAGGGGGAGTATCTTGGAAACACCATATATTTT. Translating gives CASSSGLQGEYLGNTIYF.